What follows are 27 T cell receptor beta chains derived from one specimen sequenced in a study of human T cells and chemical hapten exposure. Time point of the sample: pre-sensitization, week 0. Treatment given: therapeutic diphenylcyclopropenone sensitization with weekly scalp DPC. TCRdb re-called the RACE reads with MiXCR, one entry per CDR3 protein. The sample has about 290,000 distinct CDR3 sequences; around 7.3% are singletons. The sample in question was whole blood, obtained in connection with sensitization to the hapten diphenylcyclopropenone (DPC). Every receptor here comes from a man between 18 and 29 years old with alopecia areata. Some clones in this sample may be carry-over from other donors' samples.

Notes on this clonotype: This may be a read error, as it is one base from a much larger clone. The chain combines TRBV20-1 with TRBJ2-1; TRBD1 might be the D (5 bases). CDR3 length: 10 residues. In germline, CDR1 is DFQATT, CDR2 SNEGSKA (reference sequence). V shed 5 bases and J shed 10 bases, with 9 bases lying between them. The CDR3: CSAEQVEQFF. The CDR3 DNA is TGCAGTGCTGAACAGGTAGAGCAGTTCTTC.

The chain has TRBV6-1 and TRBJ2-7; possibly TRBD1 for D (6 bases). V was cut by 0 bases and J by 1 base, with 16 bases left in between. Looked up from germline, CDR1 is MNHNS and CDR2 is SASEGT. This CDR3 is built from 17 residues. The CDR3 sequence is CASSEALYQTGSYEQYF. As DNA, the CDR3 is TGTGCCAGCAGTGAAGCGCTGTACCAAACAGGGTCCTACGAGCAGTACTTC.

In this sample, this clonotype turned up many times. The chain combines TRBV7-6 with TRBJ2-1; the match to TRBD1 covers 8 bases. Germline V lookup: CDR1 SGHVS, CDR2 FNYEAQ. The V and J ends lost 4 bases and 2 bases, in that order; junction bases with no gene match: 4. The CDR3 loop spans 15 amino acids. CDR3 region: CASSSGTGPYNEQFF. The DNA of the CDR3 is TGTGCCAGCAGCTCCGGGACAGGCCCCTACAATGAGCAGTTCTTC.

This clonotype was recorded many times. V gene TRBV3-1 combines with J gene TRBJ2-5; possible D gene TRBD2, 5 bases. V lost 4 bases to trimming and J lost 4 bases, with 16 bases between them. There are 15 residues in the CDR3. Germline V lookup: CDR1 LGHDT, CDR2 YNNKEL (reference sequence). The CDR3: CASSPEHRGRETQYF. The CDR3 coding sequence is TGTGCCAGCAGCCCTGAACATCGGGGTCGAGAGACCCAGTACTTC.

This clonotype showed up just a few times. This chain joins TRBV4-3 and TRBJ2-4; 9 nucleotides agree with TRBD1. CDR1 and CDR2 (germline): LGHNA, YSLEER. This CDR3 has 14 amino acids. Trimming at V came to 4 bases and at J to 4 bases, leaving 2 bases not matched to a gene. The DNA of the CDR3 is TGCGCCAGCAGCCGGGACAGGGAAAAAAACATTCAGTACTTC. It specifies CASSRDREKNIQYF.

There are many counts of this clonotype. This chain uses TRBV2 with TRBJ2-3; the match to TRBD2 covers 10 bases. Per the germline V gene, CDR1 is SNHLY and CDR2 is FYNNEI. V lost 7 bases and J lost 4; bases outside the gene matches: 11. CDR3 length: 16 amino acids. CDR3 DNA sequence: TGTGCCAGCACCCCTCCGAGCGGGGGGGCCGCAGATACGCAGTATTTT. Translation: CASTPPSGGAADTQYF.

This clonotype was observed many times. V and J are TRBV5-1 and TRBJ2-3, with 11 nucleotides matching TRBD2. Germline lookup yields CDR1 SGHRS and CDR2 YFSETQ. This CDR3 is built from 15 residues. V lost 4 bases to trimming and J lost 3 bases; unmatched junction nucleotides: 4. CDR3 sequence reads: CASSPTSGRTDTQYF. CDR3 nucleotide sequence: TGCGCCAGCAGCCCAACTAGCGGGAGAACAGATACGCAGTATTTT. Combining the CDR3 with reference TRBV5-1 and TRBJ2-3 gives the whole variable domain KAGVTQTPRYLIKTRGQQVTLSCSPISGHRSVSWYQQTPGQGLQFLFEYFSETQRNKGNFPGRFSGRQFSNSRSEMNVSTLELGDSALYLCASSPTSGRTDTQYFGPGTRLTVL.

This clonotype was detected a few times. The chain carries TRBV28 and TRBJ1-1, with TRBD1 matching 7 bases. Germline CDR1 reads MDHEN; CDR2 reads SYDVKM. V lost 6 bases to trimming and J lost 5 bases; unmatched junction nucleotides: 9. The CDR3 consists of 14 residues. The CDR3 sequence is CASSPATGETEAFF. The DNA of the CDR3 is TGTGCCAGCAGCCCGGCAACAGGGGAAACTGAAGCTTTCTTT. Using reference TRBV28 and TRBJ1-1 for the parts outside the CDR3, the full variable domain is DVKVTQSSRYLVKRTGEKVFLECVQDMDHENMFWYRQDPGLGLRLIYFSYDVKMKEKGDIPEGYSVSREKKERFSLILESASTNQTSMYLCASSPATGETEAFFGQGTRLTVV.

This clonotype was observed at least ten times. This chain links TRBV6-2 or TRBV6-3 with TRBJ2-7; D is uncertain. Looked up from germline, CDR1 is MNHEY and CDR2 is SVGEGT. The CDR3 has 12 residues. The V end lost 0 bases, the J end lost 6 bases, and 6 bases lay between the germline ends. The CDR3 DNA follows: TGTGCCAGCAGTTACTCGACGGGCGAGCAGTACTTC. The encoded protein is CASSYSTGEQYF.

The chain is built from TRBV11-2 and TRBJ2-2; no definite D call. Between the trimmed V and J ends, which lost 4 bases and 3 bases, there was a span of 9 bases. Looked up from germline, CDR1 is SGHAT and CDR2 is FQNNGV. The CDR3 length is 14 residues. CDR3 in amino acids: CASSSYVDTGELFF. In DNA, the CDR3 is TGTGCCAGCAGCTCTTACGTAGACACCGGGGAGCTGTTTTTT.

Many counts were recorded for this clonotype. The V gene is TRBV12-3 or TRBV12-4, the J gene TRBJ2-1, with 10 positions matching TRBD2. With V trimmed by 8 bases and J by 8 bases, 3 bases remained unmatched. This CDR3 region has 12 residues. CDR3 in amino acids: CASLGTSDEQFF. The CDR3 coding sequence is TGTGCCAGCCTTGGGACTAGCGATGAGCAGTTCTTC.

In its sample, this clonotype was seen many times. The V gene is TRBV27, the J gene TRBJ1-4; TRBD1 matches 10 bases. This CDR3 region has 15 residues. Germline V gene data show CDR1 as MNHEY and CDR2 as SMNVEV (reference sequence). Germline trimming cut 2 bases from V and 7 bases from J; bases unmatched to any gene: 4. The CDR3, as DNA: TGTGCCAGCAGTTTAGTGCGGACAGGGGGTGAAAAACTGTTTTTT. It specifies CASSLVRTGGEKLFF.

This clonotype was seen ten or more times. The V gene is TRBV10-1, the J gene TRBJ2-7; 7 bases are shared with TRBD1. Losses at the gene ends were 0 bases for V and 4 bases for J; bases not matched to a gene: 3. The CDR3 contains 14 residues. The germline V gene encodes CDR1 WNHNN and CDR2 SYGVQD (reference sequence). CDR3 sequence: CASSESARGYEQYF. CDR3 nucleotide sequence: TGCGCCAGCAGTGAGTCAGCCAGGGGGTACGAGCAGTACTTC.

This clonotype has at least ten counts. J is TRBJ2-2 and V is TRBV24-1; possible D gene TRBD1, 5 bases. Germline values: CDR1 KGHDR, CDR2 SFDVKD. V dropped 2 bases and J dropped 3 bases, with 9 bases sitting between them. The CDR3 consists of 15 residues. The CDR3, as DNA: TGTGCCACCAGTGATTCGCAGGGATACACCGGGGAGCTGTTTTTT. Its translation is CATSDSQGYTGELFF.

The J gene is TRBJ1-3, the V gene TRBV28, with D possibly TRBD1 on 5 matching bases. This CDR3 has 16 amino acids. V dropped 3 bases and J dropped 0 bases, with 12 bases sitting between them. In germline, CDR1 is MDHEN, CDR2 SYDVKM. This CDR3 reads CASSFGGINSGNTIYF. CDR3 in DNA: TGTGCCAGCAGTTTTGGGGGTATCAACTCTGGAAACACCATATATTTT.

The chain has TRBV7-8 and TRBJ1-5; TRBD1 matches at 9 bases. The trim removed 2 bases at V and 6 bases at J, leaving 8 bases unmatched. The CDR3 is 16 residues long. CDR1 is SGHVS and CDR2 is FQNEAQ in the germline V gene. The CDR3 region has the DNA TGTGCCAGCAGCTTATACAGGGGGCTCGGGAGTCAGCCCCAGCATTTT. It codes for CASSLYRGLGSQPQHF.

The sample holds a few counts of this clonotype. J is TRBJ2-5 and V is TRBV28, with 7 bases that match TRBD2. CDR1 and CDR2 from the germline V gene are MDHEN and SYDVKM. The CDR3 runs to 13 residues. J lost 13 bases, V lost 6 bases, and 14 bases had no gene match. As DNA, the CDR3 is TGTGCCAGCAGACCGGGACTAACATCTCCCCCGTACTTC. Translating it yields CASRPGLTSPPYF.

This clonotype was detected a few times. V and J are TRBV5-5 and TRBJ2-7; tentatively, D is TRBD2 (5 bases). V was clipped by 0 bases and J by 5 bases, with 12 bases between them. The CDR3 is 14 amino acids. Germline lookup yields CDR1 SGHKS and CDR2 YYEKEE (reference sequence). CDR3 sequence reads: CASSLGIRGDEQYV. In nucleotides, the CDR3 is TGTGCCAGCAGCTTGGGGATCCGGGGAGACGAGCAGTACGTC.

This clonotype was observed a handful of times. The V gene is TRBV10-3, the J gene TRBJ1-1; 7 nucleotides line up with TRBD1. V was pared by 6 bases and J by 1 base, with 5 bases of the junction left unmatched. Germline V gene data show CDR1 as ENHRY and CDR2 as SYGVKD. This CDR3 is built from 14 residues. CDR3 sequence: CAIRRDRENTEAFF. The CDR3 DNA reads TGTGCCATCAGAAGAGACAGGGAGAACACTGAAGCTTTCTTT.

This clonotype showed up just a few times. The chain links TRBV7-9 to TRBJ2-3, with a possible D match to TRBD1 (6 bases). Trimming left V 2 bases short and J 0 bases short, with 12 bases between. The CDR3 contains 16 residues. Germline V CDR1 and CDR2: SEHNR, FQNEAQ (reference sequence). For the CDR3, the DNA is TGTGCCAGCAGCTTATATTCGGGACAAAGCACAGATACGCAGTATTTT. It codes for CASSLYSGQSTDTQYF.

This clonotype has only a few counts. The genes are TRBV29-1 and TRBJ2-2, with D possibly TRBD2 on 5 matching bases. Germline V lookup: CDR1 SQVTM, CDR2 ANQGSEA. This CDR3 is built from 15 residues. V lost 6 bases and J 4 bases, leaving 18 bases between the germline ends. DNA for the CDR3: TGCAGCGTACAAACCGGGTCGGCGGGCACCGGGGAGCTGTTTTTT. This gives the protein CSVQTGSAGTGELFF.

A few counts support this clonotype. The rearrangement joins TRBV20-1 to TRBJ2-2; D might be TRBD2 (5 bases). The CDR3 spans 12 residues. Looked up from germline, CDR1 is DFQATT and CDR2 is SNEGSKA (reference sequence). Trimming left V 6 bases short and J 3 bases short, with 8 bases between. Here the CDR3 reads CSAPGDTGELFF. In DNA form, the CDR3 reads TGCAGTGCCCCCGGGGACACCGGGGAGCTGTTTTTT.

This clonotype was picked up many times. The chain uses TRBV21-1 and TRBJ1-1; TRBD1, the D gene given by the table, was not confirmed from the DNA. TRBV21-1 is recorded as a pseudogene. This CDR3 comprises 14 residues. The CDR3 DNA sequence: TGTGCCAGCAGCAAAATCCCCCCTCCTAGTGAAGCTTTCTTT. Residues: CASSKIPPPSEAFF.

Only a few counts were recorded for this clonotype. This rearrangement joins TRBV29-1 to TRBJ1-2; tentative D call: TRBD1 (6 bases). Per the germline V gene, CDR1 is SQVTM and CDR2 is ANQGSEA. There are 13 residues in the CDR3. Trimming took off 7 bases at V and 8 bases at J, with 20 bases between the two ends. The CDR3 spells CSDGQSPPQGYTF. DNA for the CDR3: TGCAGCGATGGACAGTCCCCACCCCAAGGCTACACCTTC.

This clonotype was counted ten times or more. CDR3 region: CASSLSSKVLLSSYNEQFF. CDR3 DNA: TGTGCCAGCAGCTTGTCGTCGAAGGTTTTGCTTTCCTCCTACAATGAGCAGTTCTTC. The genes are TRBV5-5 and TRBJ2-1; the D is unclear. Germline assignment: CDR1 SGHKS and CDR2 YYEKEE (reference sequence). The CDR3 covers 19 residues. Trimming cost V 1 base and J 0 bases, with 20 bases left between them. The variable domain in full, with the rest retrieved from reference TRBV5-5 and TRBJ2-1, is DAGVTQSPTHLIKTRGQQVTLRCSPISGHKSVSWYQQVLGQGPQFIFQYYEKEERGRGNFPDRFSARQFPNYSSELNVNALLLGDSALYLCASSLSSKVLLSSYNEQFFGPGTRLTVL.

This clonotype has more than one count but fewer than ten. The chain couples TRBV5-1 to TRBJ2-5, with TRBD2 as a possible D gene (6 bases). With 5 bases removed from V and 0 bases from J, the gap between germline ends came to 17 bases. The CDR3 loop spans 16 amino acids. Germline CDR1 is SGHRS and CDR2 is YFSETQ. CDR3 sequence: CASSLGGRLYQETQYF. The DNA for the CDR3 is TGCGCCAGCAGTCTGGGGGGACGGTTGTACCAAGAGACCCAGTACTTC. Using reference TRBV5-1 and TRBJ2-5 for the parts outside the CDR3, the full variable domain is KAGVTQTPRYLIKTRGQQVTLSCSPISGHRSVSWYQQTPGQGLQFLFEYFSETQRNKGNFPGRFSGRQFSNSRSEMNVSTLELGDSALYLCASSLGGRLYQETQYFGPGTRLLVL.

This clonotype has at least ten counts. The genes are TRBV27 and TRBJ1-6; 7 bases agree with TRBD1. The V segment lost 4 bases and the J segment 7 bases; nucleotides outside the gene matches: 4. CDR3 size: 14 residues. Germline CDR1 reads MNHEY; CDR2 reads SMNVEV (reference sequence). CDR3 coding DNA: TGTGCCAGCAGTTCCCAGGGGGAAAATTCACCCCTCCACTTT. Translated: CASSSQGENSPLHF.